The 20 T cell receptor beta chains in this list originate from one sample, sequenced in a study of CD8+ T cells in alopecia areata. Reverse transcription of extracted RNA yielded cDNA, which provided the sequencing template. Assay: immunoSEQ multiplex PCR; the TCRdb copy retains only in-frame clones and omits some. The sample has approximately 150,000 clones, approximately 50% seen once. This material consisted of CD4+ T cells sorted from blood, taken at week 0. The receptors stem from a human donor with alopecia areata.

This clone came up a few times. The chain combines TRBV30 with TRBJ1-5; D gene uncertain. CDR1 is GTSNPN and CDR2 is SVGIG in the germline V gene (reference sequence). This CDR3 comprises 14 residues. V shed 1 base and J shed 5 bases, with 12 bases lying between them. The CDR3 loop is CAWSADRGDQPQHF. The CDR3 nucleotides read TGTGCCTGGAGTGCTGATCGGGGTGATCAGCCCCAGCATTTT.

CDR3: CAWSPGTGGAGSYGYTF. The CDR3 region has the DNA TGTGCCTGGAGTCCCGGGACAGGGGGCGCGGGTAGCTATGGCTACACCTTC. This chain uses TRBV30 with TRBJ1-2, with 12 bases that match TRBD1. This CDR3 comprises 17 residues. The V gene end was trimmed by 2 bases and the J gene end by 4 bases; junction bases not matched to a gene: 11. Germline CDR1 and CDR2: GTSNPN and SVGIG (reference sequence).

J is TRBJ2-7 and V is TRBV25-1, with 10 nucleotides matching TRBD1. In germline, CDR1 is MGHDK, CDR2 SYGVNS. The J segment lost 3 bases and the V segment lost 3 bases, leaving 11 bases of the junction unmatched. The CDR3 is 17 amino acids. The CDR3 nucleotides are TGTGCCAGCAGTGACTCCGAGACAGGGGGCCTTGGCTACGAGCAGTACTTC. This sequence encodes CASSDSETGGLGYEQYF.

The J gene is TRBJ2-5, the V gene TRBV28; D is ambiguous. The CDR3 has 16 amino acids. In germline, CDR1 is MDHEN, CDR2 SYDVKM. V lost 6 bases and J 3 bases, leaving 20 bases between the germline ends. The DNA of the CDR3 is TGTGCCAGCAGCCCAATAAGGGAAGGGTGGAAAGAGACCCAGTACTTC. Translating gives CASSPIREGWKETQYF.

Written as DNA, the CDR3 is TGTGCCAGCAGCGCCACCGGGACAGGGGCGGAGACCCAGTACTTC. Amino acids: CASSATGTGAETQYF. The rearrangement joins TRBV11-2 to TRBJ2-5; 10 nucleotides align to TRBD1. CDR3 length: 15 residues. V trimming: 5 bases; J trimming: 5 bases; junction bases outside the gene matches: 8. CDR1 and CDR2 from the germline V gene are SGHAT and FQNNGV.

The J gene is TRBJ1-1, the V gene TRBV5-1, with TRBD1 matching over 8 bases. This CDR3 contains 16 residues. CDR1 is SGHRS, CDR2 YFSETQ, per germline. The J segment lost 8 bases and the V segment lost 4 bases, leaving 16 bases of the junction unmatched. The CDR3 here is CASSPWTGRVLGEAFF. The CDR3 DNA is TGCGCCAGCAGCCCTTGGACAGGGAGGGTTTTGGGGGAAGCTTTCTTT.

The V gene is TRBV7-9, the J gene TRBJ2-2; D not certain. CDR1 and CDR2 from the germline V gene are SEHNR and FQNEAQ (reference sequence). V was shortened by 1 base and J by 1 base, with 4 bases between the two germline ends. This CDR3 spans 14 amino acids. CDR3 amino acids: CASSLERNTGELFF. The CDR3 nucleotides read TGTGCCAGCAGCTTAGAACGGAACACCGGGGAGCTGTTTTTT.

This chain connects TRBV29-1 to TRBJ1-1, with D possibly matching TRBD1 (5 bases). This CDR3 spans 13 amino acids. Between the trimmed V and J ends, which lost 3 bases and 4 bases, there was a span of 12 bases. Looked up from germline, CDR1 is SQVTM and CDR2 is ANQGSEA. The CDR3 bases are TGCAGCGTTGAGCCGAGGAGGGGCACTGAAGCTTTCTTT. This translates into CSVEPRRGTEAFF. The full variable domain, rest sourced from reference TRBV29-1 and TRBJ1-1, is SAVISQKPSRDICQRGTSLTIQCQVDSQVTMMFWYRQQPGQSLTLIATANQGSEATYESGFVIDKFPISRPNLTFSTLTVSNMSPEDSSIYLCSVEPRRGTEAFFGQGTRLTVV.

The gene calls are TRBV11-2 and TRBJ2-4; possible D gene TRBD1, 5 bases. CDR3 length equals 14 residues. Trimming left V 3 bases short and J 4 bases short, with 10 bases between. From germline, CDR1 is SGHAT and CDR2 FQNNGV. The chain's CDR3 is CASSFDRDKNIQYF. The CDR3 DNA reads TGTGCCAGCAGCTTTGACAGAGATAAAAACATTCAGTACTTC.

This chain connects TRBV29-1 to TRBJ2-7; D is tentatively TRBD1 or TRBD2 (5 bases each). The germline V gene encodes CDR1 SQVTM and CDR2 ANQGSEA. The CDR3 has 11 residues. Trimming removed 5 bases at V and 6 bases at J, with 11 bases between. The CDR3 bases are TGCAGCGTTTCTGGGGGTTCCGAGCAGTACTTC. As protein: CSVSGGSEQYF.

This chain links TRBV29-1 with TRBJ2-1; the D gene is possibly TRBD1 (6 bases). Germline V CDR1 and CDR2: SQVTM, ANQGSEA. The CDR3 contains 14 residues. V gave up 7 bases and J gave up 11 bases, with 24 bases separating them. In DNA form, the CDR3 reads TGCAGCGCCGTGGACAGAGCGCGAACCGCTCAGCAGTTCTTC. It encodes CSAVDRARTAQQFF.

In this sample, this clone turned up a few times. The chain combines TRBV4-2 with TRBJ2-7; D not resolved. Germline CDR1 reads LGHNA; CDR2 reads YNFKEQ. Trimming cost V 5 bases and J 1 base, with 15 bases left between them. The CDR3 sequence is 15 residues long. The CDR3 DNA follows: TGTGCCAGCAGCTATTCTAGGTTGGTTTCCTACGAGCAGTACTTC. Translating gives CASSYSRLVSYEQYF.

This clone was picked up a small number of times. The chain has TRBV29-1 and TRBJ2-4; tentatively, D is TRBD2 (5 bases). V gave up 4 bases and J gave up 15 bases, with 16 bases separating them. This CDR3 has 11 residues. Germline values: CDR1 SQVTM, CDR2 ANQGSEA. This CDR3 reads CSVGEGPTRYF. The CDR3 nucleotides read TGCAGCGTTGGAGAGGGCCCGACAAGGTACTTC.

Regarding this clone: Other DNA sequences in this sample translate to the same CDR3. The chain couples TRBV29-1 to TRBJ2-7, with TRBD1 identical over 11 bases. This CDR3 has 12 amino acids. V was pared by 7 bases and J by 2 bases, with 1 base of the junction left unmatched. Germline CDR1 and CDR2: SQVTM and ANQGSEA. The CDR3 nucleotides read TGCAGCGCGGGACAGGGGGCCTACGAGCAGTACTTC. This sequence encodes CSAGQGAYEQYF.

This clone was seen a handful of times. Other DNA variants within this sample encode the same CDR3. For the CDR3, the DNA is TGCAGCGTTGGGGGAGAGACCCAGTACTTC. It yields the protein CSVGGETQYF. This chain uses TRBV29-1 with TRBJ2-5, with D unclear. The germline V gene has CDR1 SQVTM and CDR2 ANQGSEA. This CDR3 region has 10 residues. Trimming shortened V by 4 bases and J by 4 bases, and 4 bases separated the two germline ends.

In this sample, this clone turned up a few times. The CDR3 DNA sequence: TGTGCCAGCAGCATACTAGCGGGAGGGCCAAATACGCAGTATTTT. Translating gives CASSILAGGPNTQYF. This rearrangement joins TRBV7-2 to TRBJ2-3; 13 bases map to TRBD2. Germline CDR1 is SGHTA and CDR2 is FQGNSA. Trimming removed 5 bases from V and 7 bases from J; junction bases left unmatched: 6. The CDR3 is 15 residues long.

This sequence joins TRBV27 and TRBJ2-7; a possible D gene is TRBD2 (6 bases). CDR3 length: 14 amino acids. The germline V gene has CDR1 MNHEY and CDR2 SMNVEV (reference sequence). Trimming shortened V by 5 bases and J by 7 bases, and 18 bases separated the two germline ends. This chain's CDR3 is CASSDPGLGLEQYF. DNA for the CDR3: TGTGCCAGCAGTGACCCGGGACTGGGGCTAGAGCAGTACTTC.

For the CDR3, the DNA is TGCGCCAGCAGCCAAGAAGGAGGACAAGAGACCCAGTACTTC. Its protein is CASSQEGGQETQYF. The chain uses TRBV4-3 and TRBJ2-5; perhaps TRBD2 as D (5 bases). Germline V gives CDR1 LGHNA, CDR2 YSLEER. This CDR3 is built from 14 residues. The ends were cut back, 0 bases at V and 2 bases at J, with 7 bases in the middle.

V usage is TRBV29-1 and J usage is TRBJ2-2; D is uncertain. The CDR3 loop spans 11 amino acids. The germline V and J ends were trimmed by 2 bases and 4 bases, with 2 bases remaining between them. Germline-derived CDR1 and CDR2 are SQVTM and ANQGSEA. CDR3 sequence (DNA): TGCAGCGTTGAAATCACCGGGGAGCTGTTTTTT. Protein: CSVEITGELFF.

Written as DNA, the CDR3 is TGTGCCAGCAGTCCCCGCCGAGAGGGCTATGGCTACACCTTC. Translating it yields CASSPRREGYGYTF. This chain connects TRBV27 to TRBJ1-2; D remains ambiguous. Between the trimmed V and J ends, which lost 5 bases and 4 bases, there was a span of 14 bases. The CDR3 has 14 amino acids. Germline V gene data show CDR1 as MNHEY and CDR2 as SMNVEV (reference sequence).